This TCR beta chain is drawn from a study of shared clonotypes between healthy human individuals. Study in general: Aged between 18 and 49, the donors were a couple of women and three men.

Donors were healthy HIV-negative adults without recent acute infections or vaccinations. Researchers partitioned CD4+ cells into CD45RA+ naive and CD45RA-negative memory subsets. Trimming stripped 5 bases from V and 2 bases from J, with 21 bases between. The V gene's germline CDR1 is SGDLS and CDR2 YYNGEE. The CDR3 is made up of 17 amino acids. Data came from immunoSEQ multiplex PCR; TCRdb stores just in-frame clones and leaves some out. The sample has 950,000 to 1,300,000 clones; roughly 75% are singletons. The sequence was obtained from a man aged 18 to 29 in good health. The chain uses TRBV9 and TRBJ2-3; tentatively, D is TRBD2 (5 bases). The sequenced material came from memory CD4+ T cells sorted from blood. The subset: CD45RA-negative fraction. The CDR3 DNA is TGTGCCAGCAGTTCCGGACTGGGCGGACTCAACACAGATACGCAGTATTTT. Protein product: CASSSGLGGLNTDTQYF.